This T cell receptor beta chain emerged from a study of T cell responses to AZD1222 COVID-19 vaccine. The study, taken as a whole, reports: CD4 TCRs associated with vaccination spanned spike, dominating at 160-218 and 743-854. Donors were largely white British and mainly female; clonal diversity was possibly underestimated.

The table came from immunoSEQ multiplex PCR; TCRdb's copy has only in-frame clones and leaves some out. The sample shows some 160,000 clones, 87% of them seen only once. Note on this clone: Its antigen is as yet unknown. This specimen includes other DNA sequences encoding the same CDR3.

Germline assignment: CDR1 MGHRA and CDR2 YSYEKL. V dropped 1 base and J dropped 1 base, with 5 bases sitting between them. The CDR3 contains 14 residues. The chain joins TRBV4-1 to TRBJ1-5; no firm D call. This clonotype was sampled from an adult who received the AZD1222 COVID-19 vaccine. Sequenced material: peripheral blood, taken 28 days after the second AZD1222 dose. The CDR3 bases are TGCGCCAGCAGCCAAGTGGGCAGCAATCAGCCCCAGCATTTT. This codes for CASSQVGSNQPQHF.